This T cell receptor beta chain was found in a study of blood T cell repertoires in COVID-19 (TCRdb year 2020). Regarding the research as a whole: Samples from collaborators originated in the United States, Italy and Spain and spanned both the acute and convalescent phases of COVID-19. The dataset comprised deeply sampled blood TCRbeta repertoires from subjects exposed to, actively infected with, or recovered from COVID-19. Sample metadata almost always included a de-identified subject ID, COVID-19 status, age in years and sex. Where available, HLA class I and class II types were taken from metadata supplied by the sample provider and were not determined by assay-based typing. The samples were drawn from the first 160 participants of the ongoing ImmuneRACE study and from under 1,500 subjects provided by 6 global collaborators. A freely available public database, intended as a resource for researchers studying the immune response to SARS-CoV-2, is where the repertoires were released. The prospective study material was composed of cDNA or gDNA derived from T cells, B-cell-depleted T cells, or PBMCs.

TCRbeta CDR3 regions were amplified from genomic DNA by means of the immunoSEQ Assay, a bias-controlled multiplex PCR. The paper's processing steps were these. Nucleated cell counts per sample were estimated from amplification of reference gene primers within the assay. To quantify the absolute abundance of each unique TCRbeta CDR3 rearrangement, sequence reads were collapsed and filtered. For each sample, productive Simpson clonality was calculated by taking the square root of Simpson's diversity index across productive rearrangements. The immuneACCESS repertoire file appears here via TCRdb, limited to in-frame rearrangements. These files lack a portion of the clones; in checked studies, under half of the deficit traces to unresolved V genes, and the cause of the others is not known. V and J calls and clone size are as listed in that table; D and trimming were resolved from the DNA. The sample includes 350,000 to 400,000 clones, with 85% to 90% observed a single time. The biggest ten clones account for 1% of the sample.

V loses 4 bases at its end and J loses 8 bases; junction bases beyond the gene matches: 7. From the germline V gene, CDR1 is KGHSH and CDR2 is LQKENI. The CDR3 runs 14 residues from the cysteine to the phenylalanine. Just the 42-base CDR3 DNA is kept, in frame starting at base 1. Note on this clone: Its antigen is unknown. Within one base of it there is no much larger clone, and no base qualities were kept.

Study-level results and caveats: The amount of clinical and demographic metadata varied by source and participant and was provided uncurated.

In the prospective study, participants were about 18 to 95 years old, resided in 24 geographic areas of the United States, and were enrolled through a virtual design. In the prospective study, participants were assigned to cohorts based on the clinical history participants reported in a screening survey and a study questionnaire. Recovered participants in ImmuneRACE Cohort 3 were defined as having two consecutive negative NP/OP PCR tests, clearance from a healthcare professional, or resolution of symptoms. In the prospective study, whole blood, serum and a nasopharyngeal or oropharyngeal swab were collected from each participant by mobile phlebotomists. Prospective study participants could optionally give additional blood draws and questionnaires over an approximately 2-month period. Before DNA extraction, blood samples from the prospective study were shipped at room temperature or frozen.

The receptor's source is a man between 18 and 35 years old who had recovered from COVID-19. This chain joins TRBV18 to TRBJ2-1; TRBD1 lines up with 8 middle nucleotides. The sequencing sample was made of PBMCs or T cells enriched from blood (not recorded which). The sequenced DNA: TGTGCCAGCTCACGAGACAGGGGAATGGATGAGCAGTTCTTC. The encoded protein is CASSRDRGMDEQFF. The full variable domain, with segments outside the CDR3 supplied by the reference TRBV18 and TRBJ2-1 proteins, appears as NAGVMQNPRHLVRRRGQEARLRCSPMKGHSHVYWYRQLPEEGLKFMVYLQKENIIDESGMPKERFSAEFPKEGPSILRIQQVVRGDSAAYFCASSRDRGMDEQFFGPGTRLTVL.